Sequencing of this TCR beta chain was carried out in a study of identical twins. The table lists this clonotype with many counts. Its antigen is still unknown. There are 15 residues in the CDR3. From germline, CDR1 is SEHNR and CDR2 FQNEAQ (reference sequence). Trimming stripped 5 bases from V and 7 bases from J, with 15 bases between. Notes on the study in general: While abundant cord blood beta clonotypes carried fewer insertions, memory repertoires showed no such pattern. The study based its conclusions on cross-sectional statistical analysis and did not follow the same donors. Twins' surplus sharing was weaker for beta out-of-frame sequences.

Everyone who donated was a healthy Caucasian. Via MiXCR, TCRdb re-called the 5' RACE reads, giving one row per CDR3 protein. Among 250,000 to 350,000 distinct CDR3 sequences, less than 9.5% were seen once, and the ten largest hold roughly 7%. This sample was also put to use in a study of yellow fever vaccine responses in identical twins.

Material: CD8+ T cells sorted from blood. The chain is built from TRBV7-9 and TRBJ1-6; TRBD1 is a possible D gene (5 bases). The sequence was collected from a young woman in good health. CDR3 DNA sequence: TGTGCCAGCAGCAGCTGGACATTGGGGAATTCACCCCTCCACTTT. This translates into CASSSWTLGNSPLHF.